These 9 T cell receptor beta chains share one sample of origin, sequenced in a study of graft-versus-host responses after intestinal transplantation. Processing was applied to graft tissue in order to liberate intraepithelial and lamina propria lymphocytes. Some clones are missing from TCRdb's copy, which holds only in-frame ones; the method was immunoSEQ multiplex PCR. The profile shows 15,000 or so clones, roughly 81% of them singletons. Specimen: ileum tissue, collected 14 days after transplant. These receptors were obtained from a human patient who received an intestinal transplant, so some T cells may come from the graft donor.

This clone was observed a few times. The chain is built from TRBV4-1 and TRBJ2-7; 8 nucleotides align to TRBD2. Germline V lookup: CDR1 MGHRA, CDR2 YSYEKL. The J segment lost 3 bases and the V segment lost 1 base, leaving 5 bases of the junction unmatched. The CDR3 length is 15 residues. The CDR3 spells CASSQVSGGHYEQYF. The CDR3 DNA reads as TGCGCCAGCAGCCAAGTCTCGGGAGGGCACTACGAGCAGTACTTC.

The V call is TRBV6-6, the J call TRBJ2-7; D is perhaps TRBD1 (6 bases). Trimming pared 0 bases from V and 0 bases from J, leaving 6 bases between. The CDR3 has 14 amino acids. From germline, CDR1 is MNHNY and CDR2 SVGAGI (reference sequence). The CDR3 region has the DNA TGTGCCAGCAGTTACTCGGACAGCTCCTACGAGCAGTACTTC. It encodes CASSYSDSSYEQYF.

This clone has just one count. The chain recombines TRBV6-6 with TRBJ2-2; a possible D gene is TRBD1 (5 bases). Trimming left V 6 bases short and J 5 bases short, with 7 bases between. The CDR3 is 12 amino acids. Looked up from germline, CDR1 is MNHNY and CDR2 is SVGAGI (reference sequence). The CDR3 protein is CASRDTTGELFF. In DNA form, the CDR3 reads TGTGCCAGCAGGGACACTACCGGGGAGCTGTTTTTT.

The chain employs TRBV7-9 and TRBJ2-1, with 7 bases fitting TRBD1. The trim removed 4 bases at V and 0 bases at J, leaving 3 bases unmatched. CDR3 size: 15 residues. The germline V gene has CDR1 SEHNR and CDR2 FQNEAQ (reference sequence). Written as DNA, the CDR3 is TGTGCCAGCAGCTCCAGGGGGAGCTCCTACAATGAGCAGTTCTTC. Protein: CASSSRGSSYNEQFF.

The V and J genes are TRBV19 and TRBJ2-3, with D unclear. This CDR3 contains 13 residues. Trimming shortened V by 6 bases and J by 2 bases, and 9 bases separated the two germline ends. Germline values: CDR1 LNHDA, CDR2 SQIVND (reference sequence). The DNA of the CDR3 is TGTGCCAGTAGGAACTGGGACACAGATACGCAGTATTTT. This gives the protein CASRNWDTDTQYF.

The J gene is TRBJ2-7, the V gene TRBV6-6; perhaps TRBD1 as D (6 bases). Looked up from germline, CDR1 is MNHNY and CDR2 is SVGAGI (reference sequence). The CDR3 sequence is 13 residues long. The germline V and J ends were trimmed by 0 bases and 11 bases, with 14 bases remaining between them. CDR3: CASSYSTGIGEYF. In DNA form, the CDR3 reads TGTGCCAGCAGTTACTCCACAGGGATTGGGGAGTACTTC.

The rearrangement links TRBV10-3 to TRBJ1-2; D is uncertain. V was shortened by 0 bases and J by 2 bases, with 7 bases between the two germline ends. The CDR3 totals 14 residues. The germline V gene encodes CDR1 ENHRY and CDR2 SYGVKD. The CDR3 is CAISESGFNYGYTF. The CDR3 DNA reads as TGTGCCATCAGTGAGTCGGGATTCAACTATGGCTACACCTTC.

The genes are TRBV10-1 and TRBJ2-1, with D perhaps matching TRBD2 (6 bases). V gave up 6 bases and J gave up 9 bases, with 15 bases separating them. Germline V gene data show CDR1 as WNHNN and CDR2 as SYGVQD (reference sequence). This CDR3 comprises 13 residues. CDR3 sequence (DNA): TGCGCCAGCAGACCCAGACTAGACGGTGAGCAGTTCTTC. It translates to CASRPRLDGEQFF.

The rearrangement links TRBV6-6 to TRBJ1-5; D ambiguous. Between the trimmed V and J ends, which lost 4 bases and 7 bases, there was a span of 17 bases. This CDR3 contains 15 residues. Germline-derived CDR1 and CDR2 are MNHNY and SVGAGI (reference sequence). CDR3 sequence: CASSSEGGSGQPQHF. The CDR3 region has the DNA TGTGCCAGCAGTTCGGAAGGCGGCAGTGGACAGCCCCAGCATTTT.